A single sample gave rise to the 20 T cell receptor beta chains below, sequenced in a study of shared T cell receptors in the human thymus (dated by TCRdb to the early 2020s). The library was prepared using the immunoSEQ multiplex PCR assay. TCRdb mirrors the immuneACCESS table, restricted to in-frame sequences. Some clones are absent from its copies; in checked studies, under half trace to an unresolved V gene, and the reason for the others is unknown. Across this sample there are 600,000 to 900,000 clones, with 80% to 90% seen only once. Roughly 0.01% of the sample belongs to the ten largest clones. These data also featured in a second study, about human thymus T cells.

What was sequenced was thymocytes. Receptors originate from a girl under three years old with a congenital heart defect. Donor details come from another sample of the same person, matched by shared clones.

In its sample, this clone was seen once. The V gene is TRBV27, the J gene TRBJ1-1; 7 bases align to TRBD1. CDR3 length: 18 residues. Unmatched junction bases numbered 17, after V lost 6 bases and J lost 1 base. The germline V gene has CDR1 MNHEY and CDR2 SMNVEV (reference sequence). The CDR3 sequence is CASRDTTTGAPGNTEAFF. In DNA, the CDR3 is TGTGCCAGCAGAGATACTACTACAGGGGCCCCAGGGAACACTGAAGCTTTCTTT.

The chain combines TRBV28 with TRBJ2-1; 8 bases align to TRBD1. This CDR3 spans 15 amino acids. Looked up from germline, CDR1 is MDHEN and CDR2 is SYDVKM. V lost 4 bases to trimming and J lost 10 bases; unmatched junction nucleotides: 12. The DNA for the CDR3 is TGTGCCAGCAGTTCTCCTCTGAGGACAGGGAACGAGCAGTTCTTC. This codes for CASSSPLRTGNEQFF. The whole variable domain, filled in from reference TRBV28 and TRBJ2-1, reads DVKVTQSSRYLVKRTGEKVFLECVQDMDHENMFWYRQDPGLGLRLIYFSYDVKMKEKGDIPEGYSVSREKKERFSLILESASTNQTSMYLCASSSPLRTGNEQFFGPGTRLTVL.

CDR3 DNA sequence: TGTGCCAGCAGTGAGCGACGAAGGACGGGAAGCTCCTACGAGCAGTACTTC. Protein sequence: CASSERRRTGSSYEQYF. J is TRBJ2-7 and V is TRBV6-4; tentatively, D is TRBD2 (5 bases). Germline assignment: CDR1 MRHNA and CDR2 SNTAGT. Trimming stripped 3 bases from V and 0 bases from J, with 18 bases between. The CDR3 sequence is 17 residues long.

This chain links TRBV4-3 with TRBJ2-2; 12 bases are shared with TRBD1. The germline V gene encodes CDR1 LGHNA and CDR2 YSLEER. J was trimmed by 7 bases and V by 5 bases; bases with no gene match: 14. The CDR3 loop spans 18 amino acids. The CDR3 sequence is CASSAIPPGQGANGELFF. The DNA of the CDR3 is TGCGCCAGCAGCGCTATACCGCCGGGACAGGGGGCTAACGGGGAGCTGTTTTTT.

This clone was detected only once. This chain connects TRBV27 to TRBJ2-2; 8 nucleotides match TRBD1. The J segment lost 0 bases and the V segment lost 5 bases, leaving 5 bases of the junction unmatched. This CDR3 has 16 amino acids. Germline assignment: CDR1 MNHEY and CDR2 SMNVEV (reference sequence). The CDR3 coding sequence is TGTGCCAGCAGTCGGGTGACAGGGGCGAACACCGGGGAGCTGTTTTTT. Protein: CASSRVTGANTGELFF.

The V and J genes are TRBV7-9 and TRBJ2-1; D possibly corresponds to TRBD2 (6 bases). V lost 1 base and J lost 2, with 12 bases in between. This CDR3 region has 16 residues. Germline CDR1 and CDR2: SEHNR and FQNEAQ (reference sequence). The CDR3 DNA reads TGTGCCAGCAGCTTAGGGGCGGGGAGAACCTACAATGAGCAGTTCTTC. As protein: CASSLGAGRTYNEQFF.

In nucleotides, the CDR3 is TGTGCCAGCAGCTCAGTGACAGGGGGAGCCGAATTTTCACCCCTCCACTTT. Translation gives CASSSVTGGAEFSPLHF. The J gene is TRBJ1-6, the V gene TRBV11-2; 9 nucleotides agree with TRBD1. The CDR3 length is 17 residues. V lost 4 bases and J lost 9; bases outside the gene matches: 13. Germline V gene data show CDR1 as SGHAT and CDR2 as FQNNGV.

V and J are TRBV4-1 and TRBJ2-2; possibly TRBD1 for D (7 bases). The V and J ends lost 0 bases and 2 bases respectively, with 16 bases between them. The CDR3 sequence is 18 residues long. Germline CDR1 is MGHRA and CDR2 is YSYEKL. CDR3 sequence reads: CASSQDGGGRGNTGELFF. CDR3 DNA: TGCGCCAGCAGCCAAGACGGAGGGGGCAGAGGAAACACCGGGGAGCTGTTTTTT.

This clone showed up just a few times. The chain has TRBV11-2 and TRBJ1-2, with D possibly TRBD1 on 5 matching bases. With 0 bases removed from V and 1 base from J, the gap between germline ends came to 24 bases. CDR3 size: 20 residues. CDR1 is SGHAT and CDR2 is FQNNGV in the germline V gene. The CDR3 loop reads CASSLDDRGGGQGINYGYTF. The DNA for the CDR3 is TGTGCCAGCAGCTTAGATGACAGAGGTGGTGGGCAGGGCATTAACTATGGCTACACCTTC.

The CDR3 DNA reads as TGTGCCAGCAGGACAGGCCCCTCTGACACTCAGCCCCAGCATTTT. Translated: CASRTGPSDTQPQHF. The chain recombines TRBV27 with TRBJ1-5, with D perhaps matching TRBD1 (6 bases). The CDR3 runs 15 residues. Germline lookup yields CDR1 MNHEY and CDR2 SMNVEV (reference sequence). Between the trimmed V and J ends, which lost 6 bases and 6 bases, there was a span of 18 bases.

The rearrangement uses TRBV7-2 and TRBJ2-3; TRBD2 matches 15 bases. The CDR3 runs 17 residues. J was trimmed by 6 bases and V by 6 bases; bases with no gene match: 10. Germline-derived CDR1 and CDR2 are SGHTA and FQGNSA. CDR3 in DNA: TGTGCCAGCAGTCCAGGACTAGCGGGGGGGCCGGGGGATACGCAGTATTTT. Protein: CASSPGLAGGPGDTQYF.

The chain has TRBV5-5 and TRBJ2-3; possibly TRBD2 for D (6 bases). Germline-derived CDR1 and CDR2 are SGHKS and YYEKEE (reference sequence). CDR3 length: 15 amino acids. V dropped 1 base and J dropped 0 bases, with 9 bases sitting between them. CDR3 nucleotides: TGTGCCAGCAGCTTGTCAGGAGGGAGCACAGATACGCAGTATTTT. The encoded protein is CASSLSGGSTDTQYF.

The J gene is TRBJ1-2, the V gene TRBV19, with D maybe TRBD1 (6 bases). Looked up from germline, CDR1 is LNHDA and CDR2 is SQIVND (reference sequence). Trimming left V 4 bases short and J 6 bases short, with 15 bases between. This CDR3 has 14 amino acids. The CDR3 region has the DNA TGTGCCAGTAGTAGTCCAGGGGATGAGGATGGCTACACCTTC. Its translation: CASSSPGDEDGYTF.

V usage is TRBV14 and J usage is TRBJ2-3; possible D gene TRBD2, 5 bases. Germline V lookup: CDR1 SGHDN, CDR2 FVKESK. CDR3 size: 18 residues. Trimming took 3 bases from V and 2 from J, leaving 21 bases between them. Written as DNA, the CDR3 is TGTGCCAGCAGCCAGGAGACAAAAGAGGGCAGCGACACAGATACGCAGTATTTT. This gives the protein CASSQETKEGSDTDTQYF. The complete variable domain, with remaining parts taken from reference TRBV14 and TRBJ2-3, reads EAGVTQFPSHSVIEKGQTVTLRCDPISGHDNLYWYRRVMGKEIKFLLHFVKESKQDESGMPNNRFLAERTGGTYSTLKVQPAELEDSGVYFCASSQETKEGSDTDTQYFGPGTRLTVL.

In nucleotides, the CDR3 is TGTGCCAGCACGAAGGGGCTTAACTATGGCTACACCTTC. It codes for CASTKGLNYGYTF. This chain joins TRBV11-3 and TRBJ1-2; a possible D gene is TRBD1 (5 bases). The CDR3 is 13 residues long. Per germline, CDR1 SGHNT and CDR2 YENEEA. V lost 7 bases, J lost 1 base, and 10 bases lay in between. Based on the CDR3 plus reference TRBV11-3 and TRBJ1-2, the full variable domain is EAGVVQSPRYKIIEKKQPVAFWCNPISGHNTLYWYLQNLGQGPELLIRYENEEAVDDSQLPKDRFSAERLKGVDSTLKIQPAELGDSAVYLCASTKGLNYGYTFGSGTRLTVV.

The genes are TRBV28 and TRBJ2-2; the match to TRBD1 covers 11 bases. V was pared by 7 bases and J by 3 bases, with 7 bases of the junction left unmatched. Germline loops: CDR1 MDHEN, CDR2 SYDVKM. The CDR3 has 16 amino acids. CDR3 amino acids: CASTLDRGPDTGELFF. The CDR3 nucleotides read TGTGCCAGCACCCTGGACAGGGGGCCTGACACCGGGGAGCTGTTTTTT.

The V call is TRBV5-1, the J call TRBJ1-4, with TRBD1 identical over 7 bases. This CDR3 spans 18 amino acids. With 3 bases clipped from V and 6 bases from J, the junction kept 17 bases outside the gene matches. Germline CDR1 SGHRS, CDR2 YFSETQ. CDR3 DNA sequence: TGCGCCAGCAGCTCAAACTACCGGGACAGCCTACCTCATGAAAAACTGTTTTTT. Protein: CASSSNYRDSLPHEKLFF.

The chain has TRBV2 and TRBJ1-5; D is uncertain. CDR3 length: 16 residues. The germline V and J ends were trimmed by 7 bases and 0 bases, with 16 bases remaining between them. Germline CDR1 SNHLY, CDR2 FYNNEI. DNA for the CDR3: TGTGCCAGCACCTCAGGACGGGGAAATAGCAATCAGCCCCAGCATTTT. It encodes CASTSGRGNSNQPQHF.

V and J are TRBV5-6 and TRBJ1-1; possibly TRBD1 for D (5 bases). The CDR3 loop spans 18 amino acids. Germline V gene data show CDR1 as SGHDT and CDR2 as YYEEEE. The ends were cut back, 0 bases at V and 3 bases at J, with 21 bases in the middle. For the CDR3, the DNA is TGTGCCAGCAGCTTGGAGGGGAAACCGCGGACGGCTTACACTGAAGCTTTCTTT. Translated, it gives CASSLEGKPRTAYTEAFF.

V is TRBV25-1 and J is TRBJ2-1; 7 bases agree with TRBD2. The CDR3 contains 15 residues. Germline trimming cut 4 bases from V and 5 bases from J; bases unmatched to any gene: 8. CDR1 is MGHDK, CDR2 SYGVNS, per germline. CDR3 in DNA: TGTGCCAGCAGTGTATCCGGCGGGGGAGACAATGAGCAGTTCTTC. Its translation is CASSVSGGGDNEQFF.